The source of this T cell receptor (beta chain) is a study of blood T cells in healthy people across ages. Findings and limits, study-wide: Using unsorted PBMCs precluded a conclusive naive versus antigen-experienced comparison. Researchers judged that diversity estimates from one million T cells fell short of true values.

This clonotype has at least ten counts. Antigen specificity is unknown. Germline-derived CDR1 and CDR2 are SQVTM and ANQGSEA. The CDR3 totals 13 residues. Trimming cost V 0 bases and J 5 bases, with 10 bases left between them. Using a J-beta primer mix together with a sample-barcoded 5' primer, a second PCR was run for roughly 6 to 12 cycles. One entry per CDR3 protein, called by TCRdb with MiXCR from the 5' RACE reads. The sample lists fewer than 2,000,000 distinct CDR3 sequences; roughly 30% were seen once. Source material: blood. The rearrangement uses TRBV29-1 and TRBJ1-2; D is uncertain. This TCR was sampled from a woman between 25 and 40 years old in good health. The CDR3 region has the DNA TGCAGCGTTGAAGACTCCTTTGTATATGGCTACACCTTC. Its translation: CSVEDSFVYGYTF.